This entry lists 5 T cell receptor beta chains sequenced from one sample in a study of TIL therapy for anti-PD-1-resistant metastatic lung cancer. Time point of the sample: pre-treatment sample, taken before nivolumab and TIL therapy. The libraries were made with immunoSEQ v3. Clones were read by immunoSEQ multiplex PCR, and TCRdb kept only the in-frame ones, dropping some. The sample has approximately 16,000 clones, 86% seen once. The starting material was blood, obtained at baseline. The origin of the receptors is a person between 25 and 79 years old with non-small cell lung cancer.

The J gene is TRBJ2-7, the V gene TRBV5-1; D tentatively fits TRBD1 or TRBD2 (5 bases each). Germline V gene sequence: CDR1 SGHRS, CDR2 YFSETQ. V was trimmed by 2 bases and J by 2 bases, leaving 14 bases between them. The CDR3 length is 15 residues. The CDR3 spells CASSFTGTEAYEQYF. Written as DNA, the CDR3 is TGCGCCAGCAGCTTTACCGGGACCGAGGCCTACGAGCAGTACTTC.

This clone occurred a few times. The V and J genes are TRBV4-3 and TRBJ2-2; D remains ambiguous. Per germline, CDR1 LGHNA and CDR2 YSLEER. Trimming removed 2 bases from V and 5 bases from J, with 12 bases in between. The CDR3 has 15 residues. The CDR3 DNA reads TGCGCCAGCAGCCAAAATGGAGCAGAAACCGGGGAGCTGTTTTTT. Its protein product is CASSQNGAETGELFF.

The chain combines TRBV12-5 with TRBJ2-5; D tentatively reads TRBD1 or TRBD2 (7 bases each). Germline CDR1 is LGHNT and CDR2 is FRNRAP. The CDR3 totals 16 residues. Between the trimmed V and J ends, which lost 0 bases and 5 bases, there was a span of 16 bases. CDR3 in DNA: TGTGCTAGTGGTTTGGTACTAGGGGGCGGGAGTGAGACCCAGTACTTC. Translation: CASGLVLGGGSETQYF.

This rearrangement joins TRBV15 to TRBJ2-3, with D hard to call. Germline loops: CDR1 LNHNV, CDR2 YYDKDF (reference sequence). This CDR3 has 14 amino acids. V lost 9 bases and J lost 2, with 15 bases in between. CDR3: CATKKGRSTDTQYF. The DNA of the CDR3 is TGTGCCACTAAGAAAGGACGCTCCACAGATACGCAGTATTTT.

The chain's CDR3 is CASSLAGVTLGGTYDQYF. The CDR3 DNA reads as TGTGCCAGCAGCTTAGCGGGGGTGACCCTGGGCGGGACCTACGACCAGTATTTT. The chain combines TRBV7-9 with TRBJ2-3; D possibly corresponds to TRBD2 (6 bases). CDR3 length: 18 amino acids. Trimming took off 0 bases at V and 12 bases at J, with 28 bases between the two ends. Germline CDR1 and CDR2: SEHNR and FQNEAQ (reference sequence).